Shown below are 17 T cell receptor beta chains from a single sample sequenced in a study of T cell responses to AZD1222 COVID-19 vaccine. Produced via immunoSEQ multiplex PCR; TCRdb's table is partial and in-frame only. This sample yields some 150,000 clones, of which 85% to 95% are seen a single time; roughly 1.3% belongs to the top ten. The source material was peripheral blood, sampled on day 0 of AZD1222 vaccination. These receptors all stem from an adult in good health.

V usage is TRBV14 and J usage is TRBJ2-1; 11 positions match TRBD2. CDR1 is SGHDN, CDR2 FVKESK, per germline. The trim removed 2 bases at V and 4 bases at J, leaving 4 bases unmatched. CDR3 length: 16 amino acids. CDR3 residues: CASSQRTSGLYNEQFF. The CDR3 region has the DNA TGTGCCAGCAGCCAAAGGACTAGCGGGCTATACAATGAGCAGTTCTTC.

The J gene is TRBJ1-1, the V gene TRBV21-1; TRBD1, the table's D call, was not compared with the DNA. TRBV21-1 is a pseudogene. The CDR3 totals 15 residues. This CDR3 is CASSKYRGRSTEAFF. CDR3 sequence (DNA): TGTGCCAGCAGCAAATACAGGGGGCGGAGCACTGAAGCTTTCTTT.

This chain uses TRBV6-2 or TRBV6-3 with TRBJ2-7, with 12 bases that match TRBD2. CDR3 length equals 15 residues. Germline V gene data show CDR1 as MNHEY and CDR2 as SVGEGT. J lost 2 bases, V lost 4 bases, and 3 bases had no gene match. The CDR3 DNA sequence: TGTGCCAGCAGTTCCCTAGCGGGAGGGCCCTACGAGCAGTACGTC. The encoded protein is CASSSLAGGPYEQYV.

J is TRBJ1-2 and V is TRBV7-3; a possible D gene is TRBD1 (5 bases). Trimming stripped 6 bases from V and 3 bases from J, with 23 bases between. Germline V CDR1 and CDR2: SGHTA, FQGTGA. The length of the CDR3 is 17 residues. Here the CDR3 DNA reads TGTGCCAGCAGAATACGGGGGACCGATGGATTTGACTATGGCTACACCTTC. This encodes CASRIRGTDGFDYGYTF.

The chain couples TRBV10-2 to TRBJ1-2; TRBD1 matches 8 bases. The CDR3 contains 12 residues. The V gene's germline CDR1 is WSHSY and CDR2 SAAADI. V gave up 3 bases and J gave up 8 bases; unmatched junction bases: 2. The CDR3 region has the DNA TGCGCCAGCAGTGAAGGGACAGGAGGCTACACCTTC. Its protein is CASSEGTGGYTF.

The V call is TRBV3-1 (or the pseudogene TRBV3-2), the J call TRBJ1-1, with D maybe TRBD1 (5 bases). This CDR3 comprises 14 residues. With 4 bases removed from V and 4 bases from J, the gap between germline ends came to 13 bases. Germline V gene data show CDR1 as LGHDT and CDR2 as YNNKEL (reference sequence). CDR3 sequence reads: CASSPLFGGTEAFF. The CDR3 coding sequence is TGTGCCAGCAGCCCCCTTTTCGGGGGCACTGAAGCTTTCTTT.

The CDR3 sequence is CASKRPRAGETQYF. Here the CDR3 DNA reads TGTGCCTCTAAACGGCCCCGGGCAGGCGAGACCCAGTACTTC. The chain uses TRBV7-8 and TRBJ2-5; D remains unclear. V lost 11 bases and J lost 5, with 21 bases in between. Germline values: CDR1 SGHVS, CDR2 FQNEAQ. This CDR3 comprises 14 residues.

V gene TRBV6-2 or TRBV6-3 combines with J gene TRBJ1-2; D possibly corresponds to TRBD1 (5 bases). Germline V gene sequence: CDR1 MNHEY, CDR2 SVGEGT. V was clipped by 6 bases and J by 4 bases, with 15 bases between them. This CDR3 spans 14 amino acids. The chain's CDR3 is CASSSQGPAYGYTF. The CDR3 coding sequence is TGTGCCAGCAGCTCTCAGGGTCCGGCCTATGGCTACACCTTC.

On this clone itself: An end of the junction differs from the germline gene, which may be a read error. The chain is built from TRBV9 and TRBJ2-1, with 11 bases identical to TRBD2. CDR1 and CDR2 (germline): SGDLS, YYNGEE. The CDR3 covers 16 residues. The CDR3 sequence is CASSVAGGGFYNEQFF. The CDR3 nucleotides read TGTGCCAGCAGTGTAGCGGGAGGGGGTTTCTACAATGAGCAGTTCTTC.

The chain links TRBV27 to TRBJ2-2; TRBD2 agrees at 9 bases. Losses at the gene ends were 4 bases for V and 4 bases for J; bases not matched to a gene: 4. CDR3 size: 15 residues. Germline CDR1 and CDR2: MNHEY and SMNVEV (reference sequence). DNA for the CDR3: TGTGCCAGCAGTTGGCATAGCGGGGGCACCGGGGAGCTGTTTTTT. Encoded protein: CASSWHSGGTGELFF.

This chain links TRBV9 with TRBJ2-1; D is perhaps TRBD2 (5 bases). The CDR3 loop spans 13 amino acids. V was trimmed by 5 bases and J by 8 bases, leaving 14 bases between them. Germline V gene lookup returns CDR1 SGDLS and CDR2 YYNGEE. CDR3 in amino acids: CASSFITGDEQFF. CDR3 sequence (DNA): TGTGCCAGCAGTTTCATTACCGGGGATGAGCAGTTCTTC. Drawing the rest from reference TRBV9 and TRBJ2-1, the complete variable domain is DSGVTQTPKHLITATGQRVTLRCSPRSGDLSVYWYQQSLDQGLQFLIQYYNGEERAKGNILERFSAQQFPDLHSELNLSSLELGDSALYFCASSFITGDEQFFGPGTRLTVL.

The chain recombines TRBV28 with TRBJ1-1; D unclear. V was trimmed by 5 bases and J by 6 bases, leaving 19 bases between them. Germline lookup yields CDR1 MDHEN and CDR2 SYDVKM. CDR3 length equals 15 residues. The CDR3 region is CASSPPRGGISEAFF. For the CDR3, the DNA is TGTGCCAGCAGTCCCCCTAGAGGAGGTATCTCTGAAGCTTTCTTT.

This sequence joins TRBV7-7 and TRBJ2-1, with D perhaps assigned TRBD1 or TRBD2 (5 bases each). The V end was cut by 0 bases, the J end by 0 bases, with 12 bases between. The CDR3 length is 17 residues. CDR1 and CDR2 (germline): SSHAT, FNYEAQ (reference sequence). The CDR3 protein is CASSLAPGHGSYNEQFF. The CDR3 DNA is TGTGCCAGCAGCTTAGCGCCGGGGCACGGCTCCTACAATGAGCAGTTCTTC.

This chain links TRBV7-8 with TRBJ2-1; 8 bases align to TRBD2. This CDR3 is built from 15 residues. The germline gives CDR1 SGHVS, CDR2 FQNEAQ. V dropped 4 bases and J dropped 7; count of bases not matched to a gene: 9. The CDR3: CASSYRLATANEQFF. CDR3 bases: TGTGCCAGCAGCTATAGACTAGCGACGGCTAATGAGCAGTTCTTC.

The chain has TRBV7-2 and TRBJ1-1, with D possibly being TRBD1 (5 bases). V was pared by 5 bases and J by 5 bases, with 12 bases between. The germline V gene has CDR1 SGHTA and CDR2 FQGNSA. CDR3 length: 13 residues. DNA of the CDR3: TGTGCCAGCAGCACGCAGGGTAGAACTGAAGCTTTCTTT. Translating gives CASSTQGRTEAFF.

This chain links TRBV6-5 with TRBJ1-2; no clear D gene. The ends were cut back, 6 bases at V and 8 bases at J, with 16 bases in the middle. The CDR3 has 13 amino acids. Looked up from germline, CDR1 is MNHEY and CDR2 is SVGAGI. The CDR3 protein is CASSPGPLRGYTF. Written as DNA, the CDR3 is TGTGCCAGCAGCCCCGGTCCATTACGCGGCTACACCTTC.

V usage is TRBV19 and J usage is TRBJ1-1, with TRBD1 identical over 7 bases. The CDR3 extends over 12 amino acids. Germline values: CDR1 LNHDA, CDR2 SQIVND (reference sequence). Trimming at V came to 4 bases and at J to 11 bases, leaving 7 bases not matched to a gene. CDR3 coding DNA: TGTGCCAGTAGTACTCGGGACAGCGTGGCTTTCTTT. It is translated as CASSTRDSVAFF. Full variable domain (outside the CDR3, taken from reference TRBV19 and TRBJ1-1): DGGITQSPKYLFRKEGQNVTLSCEQNLNHDAMYWYRQDPGQGLRLIYYSQIVNDFQKGDIAEGYSVSREKKESFPLTVTSAQKNPTAFYLCASSTRDSVAFFGQGTRLTVV.